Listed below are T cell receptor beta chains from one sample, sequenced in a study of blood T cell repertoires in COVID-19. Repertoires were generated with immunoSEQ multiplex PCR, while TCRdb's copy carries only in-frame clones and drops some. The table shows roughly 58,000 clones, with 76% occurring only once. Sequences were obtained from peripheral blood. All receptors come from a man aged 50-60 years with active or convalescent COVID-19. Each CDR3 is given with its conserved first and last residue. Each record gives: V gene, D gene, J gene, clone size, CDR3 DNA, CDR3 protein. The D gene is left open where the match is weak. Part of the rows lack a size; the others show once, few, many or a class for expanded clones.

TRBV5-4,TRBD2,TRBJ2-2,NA,TGTGCCAGCAGCTTGAATCCAGCGGGATCCGGGGAGCTGTTTTTT,CASSLNPAGSGELFF
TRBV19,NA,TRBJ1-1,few,TGTGCCAGTAGTATCGGACTGAGCACTGAAGCTTTCTTT,CASSIGLSTEAFF
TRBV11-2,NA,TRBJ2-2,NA,TGTGCCAGCAGCATTTTAGTAACGAACACCGGGGAGCTGTTTTTT,CASSILVTNTGELFF
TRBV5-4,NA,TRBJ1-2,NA,TGTGCCAGCAGCTTGGGTAAAGAGCTTTATGGCTACACCTTC,CASSLGKELYGYTF
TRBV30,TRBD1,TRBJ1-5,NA,TGTGCCTCTGCACAGGGGGTTAATCAGCCCCAGCATTTT,CASAQGVNQPQHF
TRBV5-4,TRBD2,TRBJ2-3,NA,TGTGCCAGCAGCTCGGGGGGGGCCAAGGGCCGAGGGGATACGCAGTATTTT,CASSSGGAKGRGDTQYF
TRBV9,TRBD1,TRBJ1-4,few,TGTGCCAGCAGCGCCTCTACAGGGGACATTAATGAAAAACTGTTTTTT,CASSASTGDINEKLFF
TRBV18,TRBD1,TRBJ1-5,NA,TGTGCCAGCTCACCACGGGGACAGGGGTACGGGCAGCCCCAGCATTTT,CASSPRGQGYGQPQHF
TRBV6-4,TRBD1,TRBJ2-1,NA,TGTGCCAGCAGTACCAACAGGGGAAATGAGCAGTTCTTC,CASSTNRGNEQFF
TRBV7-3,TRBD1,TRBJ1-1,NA,TGTGCCAGCAGCGCCGAGGGGGCCACTGAAGCTTTCTTT,CASSAEGATEAFF
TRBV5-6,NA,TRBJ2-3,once,TGTGCCAGCAGCCAGGACAGAATTATCACAGATACGCAGTATTTT,CASSQDRIITDTQYF
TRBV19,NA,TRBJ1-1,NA,TGTCCCCCCAATGTGGGGGCGGGGGGGGGAGCTTTCTTT,CPPNVGAGGGAFF
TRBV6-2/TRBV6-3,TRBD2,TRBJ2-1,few,TGTGCCAGCAGTTCGGGCCGGGAGGGAATTAATAAGCAGTTCTTC,CASSSGREGINKQFF
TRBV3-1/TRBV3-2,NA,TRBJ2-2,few,TGTGCCAGCAGCCCCCGGGGCGGGGAGCTGTTTTTT,CASSPRGGELFF
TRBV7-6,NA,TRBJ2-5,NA,TGTGCCAGCAGCTTTGTGGGCGTAGAGACCCAGTACTTC,CASSFVGVETQYF